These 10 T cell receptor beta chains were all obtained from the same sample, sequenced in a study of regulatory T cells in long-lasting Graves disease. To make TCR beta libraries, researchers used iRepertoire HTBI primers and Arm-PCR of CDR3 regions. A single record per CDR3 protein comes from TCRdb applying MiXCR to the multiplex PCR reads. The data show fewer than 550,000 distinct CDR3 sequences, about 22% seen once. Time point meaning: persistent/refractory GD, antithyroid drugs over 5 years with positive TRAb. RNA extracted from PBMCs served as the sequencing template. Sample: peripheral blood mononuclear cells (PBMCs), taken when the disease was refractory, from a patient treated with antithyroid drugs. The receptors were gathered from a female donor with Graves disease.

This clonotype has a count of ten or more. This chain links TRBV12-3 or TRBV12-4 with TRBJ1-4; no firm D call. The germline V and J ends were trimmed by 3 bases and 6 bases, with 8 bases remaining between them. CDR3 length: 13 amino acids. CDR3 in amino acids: CASSFGEDEKLFF. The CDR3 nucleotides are TGTGCCAGCAGTTTCGGAGAAGATGAAAAACTGTTTTTT.

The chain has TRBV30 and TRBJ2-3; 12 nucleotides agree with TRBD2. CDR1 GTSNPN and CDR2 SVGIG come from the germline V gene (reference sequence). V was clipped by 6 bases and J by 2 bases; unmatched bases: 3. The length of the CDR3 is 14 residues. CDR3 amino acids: CACRLAGATDTQYF. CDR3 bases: TGTGCCTGCAGACTAGCGGGAGCCACAGATACGCAGTATTTT.

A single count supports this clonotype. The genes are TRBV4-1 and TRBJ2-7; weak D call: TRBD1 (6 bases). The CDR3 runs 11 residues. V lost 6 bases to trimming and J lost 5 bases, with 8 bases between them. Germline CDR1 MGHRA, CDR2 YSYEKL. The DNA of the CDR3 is TGCGCCAGCAGGGGGGCGAACGAGCAGTACTTC. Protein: CASRGANEQYF.

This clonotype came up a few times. CDR3 nucleotides: TGCGCCAGCAGCCTTACCGGGACTGAAACCGGAGAGACCCAGTACTTC. Protein product: CASSLTGTETGETQYF. V is TRBV4-3 and J is TRBJ2-5, with D perhaps matching TRBD2 (6 bases). The CDR3 loop spans 16 amino acids. The V and J ends lost 4 bases and 4 bases respectively, with 19 bases between them. Germline V gene data show CDR1 as LGHNA and CDR2 as YSLEER.

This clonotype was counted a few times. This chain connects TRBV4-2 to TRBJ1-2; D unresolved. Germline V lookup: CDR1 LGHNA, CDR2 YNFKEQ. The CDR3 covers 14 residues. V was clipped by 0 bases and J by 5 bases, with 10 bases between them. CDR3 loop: CASSQDPAVYGYTF. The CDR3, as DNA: TGTGCCAGCAGCCAAGATCCGGCAGTTTATGGCTACACCTTC.

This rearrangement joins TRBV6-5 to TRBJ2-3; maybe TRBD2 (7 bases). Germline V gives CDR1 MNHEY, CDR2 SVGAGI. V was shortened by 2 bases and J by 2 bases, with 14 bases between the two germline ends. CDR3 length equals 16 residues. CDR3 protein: CASSYTAGDYTDTQYF. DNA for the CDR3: TGTGCCAGCAGTTACACGGCAGGGGACTACACAGATACGCAGTATTTT.

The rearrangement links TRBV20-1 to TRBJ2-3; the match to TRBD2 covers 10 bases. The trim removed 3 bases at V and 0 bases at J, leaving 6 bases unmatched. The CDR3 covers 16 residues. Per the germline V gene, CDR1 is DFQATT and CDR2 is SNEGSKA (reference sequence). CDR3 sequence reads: CSARYSGGTSTDTQYF. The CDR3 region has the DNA TGCAGTGCTAGGTATAGCGGGGGGACTAGCACAGATACGCAGTATTTT.

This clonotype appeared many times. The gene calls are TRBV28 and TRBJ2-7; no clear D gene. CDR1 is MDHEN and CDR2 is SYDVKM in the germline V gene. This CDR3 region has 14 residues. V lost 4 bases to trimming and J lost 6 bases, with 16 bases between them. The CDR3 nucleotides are TGTGCCAGCAGTTCACCGGCGACCTGGGTCGAGCAGTACTTC. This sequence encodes CASSSPATWVEQYF.

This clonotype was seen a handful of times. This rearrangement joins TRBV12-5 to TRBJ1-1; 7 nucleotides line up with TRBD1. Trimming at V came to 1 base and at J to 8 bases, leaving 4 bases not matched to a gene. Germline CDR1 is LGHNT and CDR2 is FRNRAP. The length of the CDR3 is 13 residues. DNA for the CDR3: TGTGCTAGTGGTTTGGCCCAGGACAGGGAAGCTTTCTTT. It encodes CASGLAQDREAFF.

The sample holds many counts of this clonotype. The CDR3 reads CATLGGQGGRTGANVLTF. CDR3 bases: TGTGCCACCCTGGGGGGACAGGGTGGGCGGACCGGGGCCAACGTCCTGACTTTC. The V gene is TRBV11-2, the J gene TRBJ2-6, with 9 bases identical to TRBD1. With 10 bases clipped from V and 4 bases from J, the junction kept 17 bases outside the gene matches. Germline V CDR1 and CDR2: SGHAT, FQNNGV. The CDR3 totals 18 residues.